Presented here are 3 T cell receptor beta chains from one specimen sequenced in a study of blood T cell repertoires in COVID-19. The data were produced by immunoSEQ multiplex PCR, yet TCRdb's version contains in-frame clones alone and is incomplete. The sample holds some 150,000 clones, 65% to 85% seen once. Sequencing was carried out using peripheral blood. These receptors originate from an elderly woman with acute or convalescent COVID-19.

The chain joins TRBV6-1 to TRBJ2-7; TRBD2 matches at 8 bases. J was trimmed by 2 bases and V by 1 base; bases with no gene match: 7. CDR1 and CDR2 (germline): MNHNS, SASEGT. The CDR3 is made up of 16 amino acids. The CDR3 nucleotides read TGTGCCAGCAGTGAAGAGGTAGGACTAGCAGCCTACGAGCAGTACTTC. Residues: CASSEEVGLAAYEQYF.

This chain joins TRBV24-1 and TRBJ2-5; TRBD2 matches 9 bases. Looked up from germline, CDR1 is KGHDR and CDR2 is SFDVKD. The junction had 6 bases not matched to a gene; V was cut back by 3 bases and J by 5 bases. CDR3 size: 15 residues. The CDR3 loop is CATSDAAGGLETQYF. DNA of the CDR3: TGTGCCACCAGTGATGCGGCGGGGGGGTTGGAGACCCAGTACTTC.

This clone showed up just a few times. This chain uses TRBV6-2 or TRBV6-3 with TRBJ1-1; D perhaps matches TRBD1 (5 bases). V lost 2 bases to trimming and J lost 0 bases, with 16 bases between them. The CDR3 loop spans 17 amino acids. CDR1 is MNHEY, CDR2 SVGEGT, per germline. CDR3 amino acids: CASSYPLVTGMNTEAFF. The CDR3 nucleotides read TGTGCCAGCAGTTACCCCCTCGTCACAGGCATGAACACTGAAGCTTTCTTT.